Below, 16 T cell receptor beta chains from the same sample are listed, as sequenced in a study of T-cell reconstitution after alpha-beta-depleted transplantation in children. The authors prepared the TCRbeta library with unique molecular identifiers. MiXCR, applied by TCRdb to the PCR reads, yields one record per CDR3 protein. The data contain around 240,000 distinct CDR3 sequences, just under 8.5% of them singletons. This material consisted of PBMCs, mostly from graft donor cells, taken 180 days after TCRalphabeta/CD19-depleted stem cell transplant. The receptors were sampled from a male patient between 10 and 17 years old who had a stem cell transplant for acute lymphoblastic leukemia, so the T cells may come from the graft donor.

This clonotype has at least ten counts. This sequence joins TRBV4-1 and TRBJ2-3; the D gene is possibly TRBD2 (6 bases). The germline gives CDR1 MGHRA, CDR2 YSYEKL. The CDR3 is 16 amino acids. The V gene lost 3 bases and the J gene lost 3 bases, with 16 bases spanning the gap. CDR3 nucleotides: TGCGCCAGCAGCCACGGGCCGGGGAGGAGGACAGATACGCAGTATTTT. As protein: CASSHGPGRRTDTQYF.

A remark on this clonotype: With a much larger clone just one base away, this may be a read error. The CDR3 reads CACSFFEQYF. CDR3 nucleotide sequence: TGTGCCTGCAGCTTCTTTGAGCAGTACTTC. The chain uses TRBV7-3 and TRBJ2-7, with no clear D. From germline, CDR1 is SGHTA and CDR2 FQGTGA. CDR3 length: 10 residues.

A few counts support this clonotype. J is TRBJ1-1 and V is TRBV12-3 or TRBV12-4; D perhaps matches TRBD1 (6 bases). This CDR3 is built from 18 residues. Trimming cost V 11 bases and J 1 base, with 29 bases left between them. The CDR3 bases are TGTGCCTTCAGTTTAGCGCGGTATGTGACAGGAACGAACACTGAAGCTTTCTTT. It codes for CAFSLARYVTGTNTEAFF.

This clonotype was recorded many times. The V call is TRBV10-3, the J call TRBJ2-5; D gene unclear. V was pared by 4 bases and J by 2 bases, with 2 bases between. CDR1 and CDR2 from the germline V gene are ENHRY and SYGVKD. The CDR3 has 11 amino acids. The CDR3 here is CAISAQETQYF. The CDR3 DNA sequence: TGTGCCATCAGTGCTCAAGAGACCCAGTACTTC.

This clonotype was seen ten or more times. The DNA of the CDR3 is TGCGCCAGCAGCCAAGTAGCGGGACAGGTTTACGAGCAGTACTTC. Its translation: CASSQVAGQVYEQYF. The chain is built from TRBV4-1 and TRBJ2-7; possibly TRBD1 or TRBD2 for D (8 bases each). The CDR3 contains 15 residues. The germline V gene has CDR1 MGHRA and CDR2 YSYEKL. V was pared by 1 base and J by 4 bases, with 14 bases between.

This clonotype has a count of ten or more. The chain joins TRBV20-1 to TRBJ1-5; D is possibly TRBD1 (6 bases). Germline V gene lookup returns CDR1 DFQATT and CDR2 SNEGSKA (reference sequence). V lost 6 bases to trimming and J lost 4 bases, with 16 bases between them. The CDR3 is 14 amino acids. CDR3 sequence reads: CSAPEGGRNQPQHF. Written as DNA, the CDR3 is TGCAGTGCCCCCGAGGGGGGGAGGAATCAGCCCCAGCATTTT.

The sample holds many counts of this clonotype. The chain uses TRBV27 and TRBJ2-7; TRBD2 might be the D (5 bases). The CDR3 totals 13 residues. Trimming removed 3 bases at V and 1 base at J, with 7 bases between. CDR1 MNHEY and CDR2 SMNVEV come from the germline V gene (reference sequence). The CDR3 DNA sequence: TGTGCCAGCAGTTTCGGGGAATCCTACGAGCAGTACTTC. The encoded protein is CASSFGESYEQYF.

The sample holds many counts of this clonotype. The chain employs TRBV12-3 or TRBV12-4 and TRBJ2-7; D is unresolved. V was trimmed by 1 base and J by 4 bases, leaving 11 bases between them. The length of the CDR3 is 14 residues. The CDR3 sequence is CASSLGKGKYEQYF. In nucleotides, the CDR3 is TGTGCCAGCAGTTTAGGGAAGGGAAAGTACGAGCAGTACTTC.

In its sample, this clonotype was seen many times. The chain employs TRBV6-5 and TRBJ2-1; a weak D match, TRBD2 (5 bases). CDR3 length: 14 residues. Trimming shortened V by 0 bases and J by 7 bases, and 10 bases separated the two germline ends. The germline V gene has CDR1 MNHEY and CDR2 SVGAGI. The CDR3 DNA is TGTGCCAGCAGTTACTCCCGGGGTTCGAATGAGCAGTTCTTC. This encodes CASSYSRGSNEQFF.

This clonotype was seen many times. V usage is TRBV6-2 or TRBV6-3 and J usage is TRBJ2-7; D tentatively reads TRBD1 or TRBD2 (5 bases each). The CDR3 totals 15 residues. Trimming removed 2 bases from V and 0 bases from J, with 11 bases in between. Germline CDR1 and CDR2: MNHEY and SVGEGT. The CDR3 DNA reads TGTGCCAGCAGTTACGGGGGAGCCTTCTCCTACGAGCAGTACTTC. Its translation is CASSYGGAFSYEQYF.

This clonotype was observed many times. V is TRBV7-6 and J is TRBJ2-7; D is perhaps TRBD2 (6 bases). The germline V gene encodes CDR1 SGHVS and CDR2 FNYEAQ. The CDR3 is made up of 14 amino acids. V shed 1 base and J shed 0 bases, with 7 bases lying between them. The chain's CDR3 is CASSLGGLSYEQYF. The CDR3 nucleotides read TGTGCCAGCAGCTTAGGGGGACTCTCCTACGAGCAGTACTTC.

A remark on this clonotype: A much larger clonotype is one base distant, so this may be a read error. The chain employs TRBV28 and TRBJ1-1; D uncertain. Looked up from germline, CDR1 is MDHEN and CDR2 is SYDVKM. The CDR3 is 10 residues long. V was pared by 7 bases and J by 3 bases, with 3 bases between. The CDR3 spells CASIYTEAFF. The DNA for the CDR3 is TGTGCCAGCATTTACACTGAAGCTTTCTTT.

This clonotype was found many times. The chain couples TRBV9 to TRBJ2-3; the D is unclear. Germline CDR1 SGDLS, CDR2 YYNGEE. With 3 bases removed from V and 5 bases from J, the gap between germline ends came to 7 bases. The CDR3 contains 12 residues. CDR3 region: CASSANRDTQYF. In DNA form, the CDR3 reads TGTGCCAGCAGCGCGAACAGAGATACGCAGTATTTT. The full variable domain, rest sourced from reference TRBV9 and TRBJ2-3, is DSGVTQTPKHLITATGQRVTLRCSPRSGDLSVYWYQQSLDQGLQFLIQYYNGEERAKGNILERFSAQQFPDLHSELNLSSLELGDSALYFCASSANRDTQYFGPGTRLTVL.

This clonotype was recorded at least ten times. V is TRBV7-9 and J is TRBJ2-7, with D perhaps TRBD2 (7 bases). V was clipped by 0 bases and J by 3 bases, with 12 bases between them. Germline CDR1 and CDR2: SEHNR and FQNEAQ (reference sequence). This CDR3 comprises 15 residues. CDR3 DNA sequence: TGTGCCAGCAGCTTAGCGCGGGGGCAGGTCTACGAGCAGTACTTC. Translation: CASSLARGQVYEQYF.

This clonotype appeared many times. The chain couples TRBV10-3 to TRBJ1-3, with D unresolved. Per the germline V gene, CDR1 is ENHRY and CDR2 is SYGVKD. The CDR3 loop spans 16 amino acids. V was clipped by 3 bases and J by 2 bases, with 14 bases between them. The CDR3 sequence: CAISEEGGPPGNTIYF. The CDR3 DNA follows: TGTGCCATCAGTGAAGAGGGAGGCCCTCCTGGAAACACCATATATTTT.

This clonotype was observed at least ten times. The chain recombines TRBV7-2 with TRBJ2-3; possibly TRBD2 for D (6 bases). The CDR3 contains 12 residues. Germline CDR1 SGHTA, CDR2 FQGNSA. Trimming left V 5 bases short and J 10 bases short, with 13 bases between. DNA for the CDR3: TGTGCCAGCAGCCTTCGACTAGAGGCGCAGTATTTT. Amino acids: CASSLRLEAQYF.